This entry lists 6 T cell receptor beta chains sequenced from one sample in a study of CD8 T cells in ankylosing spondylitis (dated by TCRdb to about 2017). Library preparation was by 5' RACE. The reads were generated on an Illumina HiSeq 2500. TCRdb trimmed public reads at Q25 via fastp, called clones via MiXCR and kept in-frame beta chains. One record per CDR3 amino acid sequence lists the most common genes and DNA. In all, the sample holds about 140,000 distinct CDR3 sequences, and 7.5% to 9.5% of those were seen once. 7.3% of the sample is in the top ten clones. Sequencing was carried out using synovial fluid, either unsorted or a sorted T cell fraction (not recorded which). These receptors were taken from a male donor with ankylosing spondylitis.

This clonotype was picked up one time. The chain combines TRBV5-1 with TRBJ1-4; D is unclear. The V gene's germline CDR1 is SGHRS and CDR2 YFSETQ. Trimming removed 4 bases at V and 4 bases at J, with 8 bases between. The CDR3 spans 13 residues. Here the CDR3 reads CASSDGVNEKLFF. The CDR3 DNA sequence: TGCGCCAGCAGCGACGGGGTTAATGAAAAACTGTTTTTT.

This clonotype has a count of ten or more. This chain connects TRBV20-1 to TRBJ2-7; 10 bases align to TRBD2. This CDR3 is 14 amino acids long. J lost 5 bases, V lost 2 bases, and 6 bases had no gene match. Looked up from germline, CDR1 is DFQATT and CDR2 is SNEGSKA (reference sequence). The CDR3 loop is CSARQLAGRNEQYF. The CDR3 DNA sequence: TGCAGTGCTAGACAACTAGCGGGACGGAACGAGCAGTACTTC.

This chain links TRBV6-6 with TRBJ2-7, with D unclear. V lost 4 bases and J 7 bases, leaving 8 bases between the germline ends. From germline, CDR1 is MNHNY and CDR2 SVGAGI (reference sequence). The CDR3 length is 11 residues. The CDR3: CASSSSLEQYF. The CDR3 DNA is TGTGCCAGCAGTTCCTCTTTGGAGCAGTACTTC.

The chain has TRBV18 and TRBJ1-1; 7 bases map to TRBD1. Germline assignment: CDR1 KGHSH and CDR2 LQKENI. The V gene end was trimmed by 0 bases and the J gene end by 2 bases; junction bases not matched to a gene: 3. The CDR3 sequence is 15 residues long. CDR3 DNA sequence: TGTGCCAGCTCACCACCTACAGGGGTAAACACTGAAGCTTTCTTT. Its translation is CASSPPTGVNTEAFF.

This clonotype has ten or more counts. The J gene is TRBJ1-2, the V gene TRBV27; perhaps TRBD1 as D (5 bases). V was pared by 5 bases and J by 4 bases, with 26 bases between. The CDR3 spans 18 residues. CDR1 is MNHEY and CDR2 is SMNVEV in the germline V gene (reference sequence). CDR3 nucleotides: TGTGCCAGCAGTCCCCTCCGGGACCGTCGGGATCCCTCCTATGGCTACACCTTC. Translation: CASSPLRDRRDPSYGYTF.

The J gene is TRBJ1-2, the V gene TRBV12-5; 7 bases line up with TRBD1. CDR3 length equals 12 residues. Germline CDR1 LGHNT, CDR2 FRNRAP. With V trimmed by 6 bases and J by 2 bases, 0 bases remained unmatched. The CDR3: CASGTGNYGYTF. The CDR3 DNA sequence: TGTGCTAGTGGGACAGGGAACTATGGCTACACCTTC.